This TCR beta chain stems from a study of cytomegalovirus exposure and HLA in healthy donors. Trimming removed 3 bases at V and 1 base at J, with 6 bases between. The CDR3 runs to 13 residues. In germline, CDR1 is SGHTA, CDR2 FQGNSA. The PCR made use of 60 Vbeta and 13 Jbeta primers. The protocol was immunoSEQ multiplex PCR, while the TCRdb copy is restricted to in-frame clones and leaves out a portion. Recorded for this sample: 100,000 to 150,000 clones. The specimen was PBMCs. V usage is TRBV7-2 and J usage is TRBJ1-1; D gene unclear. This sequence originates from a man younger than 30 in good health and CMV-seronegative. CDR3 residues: CASSFRRNTEAFF. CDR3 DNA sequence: TGTGCCAGCAGCTTCCGTCGGAACACTGAAGCTTTCTTT.